The 10 T cell receptor beta chains presented below share a single source sample, sequenced in a study of cytomegalovirus exposure and HLA in healthy donors. The PCR had 60 Vbeta and 13 Jbeta primers. Only in-frame clones appear in the TCRdb table, and some are missing; sequencing was by immunoSEQ multiplex PCR. The sample contains around 36,000 clones, 86% of which appear only once. The sequencing input was PBMCs. These receptors were collected from a woman in her thirties or forties in good health and CMV-seropositive.

The rearrangement uses TRBV7-9 and TRBJ2-1; TRBD2 aligns across 11 bases. This CDR3 spans 18 amino acids. With V trimmed by 5 bases and J by 0 bases, 9 bases remained unmatched. Germline V gene data show CDR1 as SEHNR and CDR2 as FQNEAQ (reference sequence). CDR3 in amino acids: CASSGGVAGGRSYNEQFF. As DNA, the CDR3 is TGTGCCAGCAGCGGGGGGGTAGCGGGGGGGCGCTCCTACAATGAGCAGTTCTTC.

This clone showed up just once. The chain joins TRBV6-6 to TRBJ1-1; TRBD1 might be the D (6 bases). This CDR3 comprises 14 residues. Trimming removed 6 bases from V and 4 bases from J, with 15 bases in between. Germline assignment: CDR1 MNHNY and CDR2 SVGAGI (reference sequence). CDR3 loop: CASRVTGSGTEAFF. The CDR3 DNA reads TGTGCCAGCAGGGTCACAGGGTCAGGCACTGAAGCTTTCTTT.

The chain employs TRBV6-1 and TRBJ2-7; D possibly corresponds to TRBD1 (6 bases). Trimming stripped 6 bases from V and 2 bases from J, with 17 bases between. Germline V lookup: CDR1 MNHNS, CDR2 SASEGT. This CDR3 comprises 15 residues. The CDR3, as DNA: TGTGCCAGCAGACCAGAACAGGGATCGACCTACGAGCAGTACTTC. Protein product: CASRPEQGSTYEQYF.

A word on this clone: The sample has other DNA sequences that encode this CDR3 too. The V and J genes are TRBV6-5 and TRBJ1-2; 11 nucleotides line up with TRBD1. J lost 4 bases, V lost 3 bases, and 7 bases had no gene match. From germline, CDR1 is MNHEY and CDR2 SVGAGI. The CDR3 extends over 16 amino acids. The DNA of the CDR3 is TGTGCCAGCAGTTATCGAAGGACAGGGGGCGGCTATGGCTACACCTTC. The encoded protein is CASSYRRTGGGYGYTF.

The chain links TRBV5-4 to TRBJ2-1; 10 nucleotides match TRBD1. The germline gives CDR1 SGHNT, CDR2 YYREEE (reference sequence). The CDR3 length is 16 residues. The trim removed 0 bases at V and 3 bases at J, leaving 3 bases unmatched. Here the CDR3 DNA reads TGTGCCAGCAGCTTGGGGGGGGACAGGGGCTACAATGAGCAGTTCTTC. It yields the protein CASSLGGDRGYNEQFF.

The chain has TRBV23-1 and TRBJ1-4; 8 bases match TRBD1. TRBV23-1 is marked as an open reading frame, function uncertain. Trimming cost V 1 base and J 6 bases; bases outside gene matches: 13. This CDR3 region has 18 residues. The CDR3 bases are TGCGCCAGCAGTCAATTGAGGACAGGGAAGGTAATAGATGAAAAACTGTTTTTT. This encodes CASSQLRTGKVIDEKLFF.

The chain joins TRBV25-1 to TRBJ2-1; TRBD2 is a possible D gene (5 bases). This CDR3 has 11 amino acids. Germline CDR1 is MGHDK and CDR2 is SYGVNS. V lost 7 bases and J 6 bases, leaving 7 bases between the germline ends. CDR3 in DNA: TGTGCCAGCACGGGATGCAATGAGCAGTTCTTC. This encodes CASTGCNEQFF. Variable domain in full (rest from reference TRBV25-1 and TRBJ2-1): EADIYQTPRYLVIGTGKKITLECSQTMGHDKMYWYQQDPGMELHLIHYSYGVNSTEKGDLSSESTVSRIRTEHFPLTLESARPSHTSQYLCASTGCNEQFFGPGTRLTVL.

This chain connects TRBV4-1 to TRBJ2-3, with 7 positions matching TRBD2. Germline V gene lookup returns CDR1 MGHRA and CDR2 YSYEKL. CDR3 length: 15 amino acids. V lost 3 bases, J lost 7 bases, and 10 bases stayed unmatched. The CDR3 DNA follows: TGCGCCAGCAGCCAGCAAGAGACTAGCATGAATACGCAGTATTTT. This codes for CASSQQETSMNTQYF.

V usage is TRBV27 and J usage is TRBJ2-1, with 8 positions matching TRBD1. The CDR3 is 15 residues long. The V gene's germline CDR1 is MNHEY and CDR2 SMNVEV (reference sequence). With V trimmed by 7 bases and J by 2 bases, 7 bases remained unmatched. The CDR3 is CASIPGTGTYNEQFF. The CDR3 DNA is TGTGCCAGCATTCCCGGGACAGGCACCTACAATGAGCAGTTCTTC.

The chain combines TRBV5-5 with TRBJ2-7, with 9 bases that match TRBD1. Trimming cost V 1 base and J 4 bases; bases outside gene matches: 3. This CDR3 spans 14 amino acids. CDR1 and CDR2 (germline): SGHKS, YYEKEE (reference sequence). The chain's CDR3 is CASSLFGTGYEQYF. In DNA, the CDR3 is TGTGCCAGCAGCTTGTTCGGGACAGGGTACGAGCAGTACTTC.